This TCR beta chain was observed in a study of OX40 agonist ivuxolimab in advanced cancers. Study overall: Three partial responders included one hepatocellular carcinoma patient and two cutaneous melanoma patients.

Systemic immunosuppression or a history of autoimmune disease excluded patients. The repertoire was sequenced with immunoSEQ multiplex PCR; TCRdb's copy has only in-frame clones and lacks some. The sample lists about 75,000 clones; around 90% were seen once. This CDR3 is built from 13 residues. CDR1 is LNHNV and CDR2 is YYDKDF in the germline V gene (reference sequence). Trimming removed 1 base from V and 6 bases from J, with 10 bases in between. J is TRBJ2-7 and V is TRBV15; D gene uncertain. Specimen: CD4+ or CD8+ T cells sorted from blood, collected in a trial of the OX40 agonist ivuxolimab. The TCR originated in an adult with an advanced solid tumor such as melanoma, head and neck, liver or kidney cancer. The CDR3 DNA reads as TGTGCCACCAGCAGAGCTTTGGGAATCGAGCAGTACTTC. Protein sequence: CATSRALGIEQYF. The whole variable domain, remainder taken from reference TRBV15 and TRBJ2-7, is DAMVIQNPRYQVTQFGKPVTLSCSQTLNHNVMYWYQQKSSQAPKLLFHYYDKDFNNEADTPDNFQSRRPNTSFCFLDIRSPGLGDTAMYLCATSRALGIEQYFGPGTRLTVT.